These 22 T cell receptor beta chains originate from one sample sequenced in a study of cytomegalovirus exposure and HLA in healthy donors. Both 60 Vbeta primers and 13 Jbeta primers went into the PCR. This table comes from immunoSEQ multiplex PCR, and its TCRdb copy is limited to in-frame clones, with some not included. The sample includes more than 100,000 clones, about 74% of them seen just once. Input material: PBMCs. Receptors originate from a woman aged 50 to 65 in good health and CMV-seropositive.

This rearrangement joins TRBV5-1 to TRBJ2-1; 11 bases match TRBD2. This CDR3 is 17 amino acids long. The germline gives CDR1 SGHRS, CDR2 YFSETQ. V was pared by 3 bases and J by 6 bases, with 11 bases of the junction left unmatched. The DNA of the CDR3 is TGCGCCAGCAGCTCTACCTCCGGGACTAGCGGCATCAATGAGCAGTTCTTC. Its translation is CASSSTSGTSGINEQFF.

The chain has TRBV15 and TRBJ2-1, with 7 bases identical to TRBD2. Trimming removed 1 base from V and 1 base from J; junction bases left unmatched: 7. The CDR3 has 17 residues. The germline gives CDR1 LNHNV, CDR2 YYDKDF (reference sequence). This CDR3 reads CATSRAFGGGSYNEQFF. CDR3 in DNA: TGTGCCACCAGCAGAGCCTTTGGCGGGGGATCCTACAATGAGCAGTTCTTC.

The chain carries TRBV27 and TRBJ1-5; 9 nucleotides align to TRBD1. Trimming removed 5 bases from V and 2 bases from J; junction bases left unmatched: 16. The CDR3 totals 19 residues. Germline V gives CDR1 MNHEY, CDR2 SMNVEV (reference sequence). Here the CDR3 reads CASSRITWDRVQRNQPQHF. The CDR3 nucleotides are TGTGCCAGCAGTCGCATTACGTGGGACAGGGTTCAACGCAATCAGCCCCAGCATTTT.

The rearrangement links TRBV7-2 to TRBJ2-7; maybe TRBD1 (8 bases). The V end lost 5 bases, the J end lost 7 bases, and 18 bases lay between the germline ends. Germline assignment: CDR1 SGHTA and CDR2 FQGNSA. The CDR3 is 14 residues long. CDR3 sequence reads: CASSKFTQGGEQYF. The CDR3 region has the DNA TGTGCCAGCAGCAAATTCACACAGGGGGGGGAGCAGTACTTC.

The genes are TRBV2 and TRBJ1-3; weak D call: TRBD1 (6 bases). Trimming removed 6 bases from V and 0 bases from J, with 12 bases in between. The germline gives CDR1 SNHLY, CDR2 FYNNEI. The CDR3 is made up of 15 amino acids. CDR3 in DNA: TGTGCCAGCAGGCCCGGGACAATCTCTGGAAACACCATATATTTT. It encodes CASRPGTISGNTIYF. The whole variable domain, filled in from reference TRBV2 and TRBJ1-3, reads EPEVTQTPSHQVTQMGQEVILRCVPISNHLYFYWYRQILGQKVEFLVSFYNNEISEKSEIFDDQFSVERPDGSNFTLKIRSTKLEDSAMYFCASRPGTISGNTIYFGEGSWLTVV.

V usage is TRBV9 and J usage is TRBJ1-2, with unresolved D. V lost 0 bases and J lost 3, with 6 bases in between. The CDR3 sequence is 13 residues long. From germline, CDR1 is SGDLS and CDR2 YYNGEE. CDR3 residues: CASSVAADYGYTF. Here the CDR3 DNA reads TGTGCCAGCAGCGTAGCGGCGGACTATGGCTACACCTTC.

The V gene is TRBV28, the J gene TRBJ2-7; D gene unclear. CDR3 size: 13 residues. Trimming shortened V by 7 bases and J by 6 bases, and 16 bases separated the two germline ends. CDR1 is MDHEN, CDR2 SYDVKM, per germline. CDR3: CASISGGEFEQYF. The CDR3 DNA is TGTGCCAGCATCTCCGGCGGAGAGTTCGAGCAGTACTTC. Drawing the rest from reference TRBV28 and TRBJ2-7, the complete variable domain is DVKVTQSSRYLVKRTGEKVFLECVQDMDHENMFWYRQDPGLGLRLIYFSYDVKMKEKGDIPEGYSVSREKKERFSLILESASTNQTSMYLCASISGGEFEQYFGPGTRLTVT.

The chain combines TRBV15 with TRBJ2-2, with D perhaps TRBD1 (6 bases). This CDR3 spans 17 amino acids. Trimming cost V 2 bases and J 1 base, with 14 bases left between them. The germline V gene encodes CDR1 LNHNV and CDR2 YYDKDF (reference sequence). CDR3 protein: CATSRSRGALNTGELFF. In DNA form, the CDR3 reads TGTGCCACCAGCAGAAGCAGGGGCGCACTGAACACCGGGGAGCTGTTTTTT.

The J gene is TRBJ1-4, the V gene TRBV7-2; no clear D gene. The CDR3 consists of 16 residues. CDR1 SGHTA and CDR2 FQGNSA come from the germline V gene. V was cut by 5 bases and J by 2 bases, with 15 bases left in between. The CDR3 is CASSPDRRTTNEKLFF. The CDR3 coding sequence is TGTGCCAGCAGCCCAGACCGACGGACTACTAATGAAAAACTGTTTTTT.

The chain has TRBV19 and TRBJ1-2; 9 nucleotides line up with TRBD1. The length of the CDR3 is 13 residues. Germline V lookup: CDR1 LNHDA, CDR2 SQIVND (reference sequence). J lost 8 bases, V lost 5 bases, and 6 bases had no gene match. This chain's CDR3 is CASSDRDRAGYTF. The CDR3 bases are TGTGCCAGTAGTGATCGGGACAGGGCAGGCTACACCTTC.

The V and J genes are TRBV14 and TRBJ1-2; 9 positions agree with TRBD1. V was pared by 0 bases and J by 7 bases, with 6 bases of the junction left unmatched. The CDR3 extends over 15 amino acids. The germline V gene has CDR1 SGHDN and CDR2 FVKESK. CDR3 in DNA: TGTGCCAGCAGCCAAGATTTGGGGACAGGGAGTGGCTACACCTTC. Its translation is CASSQDLGTGSGYTF.

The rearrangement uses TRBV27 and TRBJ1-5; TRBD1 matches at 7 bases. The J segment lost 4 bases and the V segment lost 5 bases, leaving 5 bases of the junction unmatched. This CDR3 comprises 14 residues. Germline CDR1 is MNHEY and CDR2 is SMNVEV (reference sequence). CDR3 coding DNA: TGTGCCAGCAGTCCACTACAGGGGAATCAGCCCCAGCATTTT. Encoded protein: CASSPLQGNQPQHF.

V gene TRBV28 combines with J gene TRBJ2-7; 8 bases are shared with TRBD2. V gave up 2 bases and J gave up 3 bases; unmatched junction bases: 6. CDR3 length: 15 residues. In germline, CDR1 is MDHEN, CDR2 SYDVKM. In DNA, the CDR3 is TGTGCCAGCAGTTTAATCGTAGCGGGGTTCTACGAGCAGTACTTC. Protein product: CASSLIVAGFYEQYF.

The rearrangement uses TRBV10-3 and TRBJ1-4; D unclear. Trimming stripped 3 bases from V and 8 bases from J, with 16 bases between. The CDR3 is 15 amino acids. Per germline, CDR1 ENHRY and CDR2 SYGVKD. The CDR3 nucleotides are TGTGCCATCAGTGATCTGGGTACGGAGAAAGAAAAACTGTTTTTT. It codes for CAISDLGTEKEKLFF.

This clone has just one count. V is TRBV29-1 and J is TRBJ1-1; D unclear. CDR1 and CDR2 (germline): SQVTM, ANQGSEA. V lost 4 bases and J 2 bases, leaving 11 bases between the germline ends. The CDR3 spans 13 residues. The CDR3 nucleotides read TGCAGCGTTGCGAGTCTCGTAAACACTGAAGCTTTCTTT. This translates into CSVASLVNTEAFF.

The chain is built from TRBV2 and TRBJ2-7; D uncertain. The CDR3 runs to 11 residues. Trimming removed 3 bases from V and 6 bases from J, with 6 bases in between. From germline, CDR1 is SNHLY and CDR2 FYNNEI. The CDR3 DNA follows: TGTGCCAGCAGTGATTTCGGCGAGCAGTACTTC. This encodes CASSDFGEQYF.

CDR3 nucleotides: TGCAGCGTTGCTACCTACGAGCAGTACTTC. This translates into CSVATYEQYF. The gene calls are TRBV29-1 and TRBJ2-7; no firm D call. Germline V CDR1 and CDR2: SQVTM, ANQGSEA. The CDR3 totals 10 residues. Trimming removed 4 bases from V and 2 bases from J, with 3 bases in between.

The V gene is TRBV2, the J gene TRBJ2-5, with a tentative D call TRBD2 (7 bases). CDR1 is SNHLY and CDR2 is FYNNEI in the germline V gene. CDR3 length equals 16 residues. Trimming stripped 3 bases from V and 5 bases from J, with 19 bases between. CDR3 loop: CASSERIRGARETQYF. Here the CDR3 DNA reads TGTGCCAGCAGTGAGAGGATACGGGGGGCGCGGGAGACCCAGTACTTC.

This CDR3 is CASNQDSPATGELFF. The CDR3 DNA follows: TGCGCCAGCAACCAGGACAGTCCAGCCACCGGGGAGCTGTTTTTT. V is TRBV5-1 and J is TRBJ2-2; perhaps TRBD1 as D (6 bases). V was pared by 6 bases and J by 4 bases, with 16 bases between. The germline gives CDR1 SGHRS, CDR2 YFSETQ. The CDR3 is 15 residues long.

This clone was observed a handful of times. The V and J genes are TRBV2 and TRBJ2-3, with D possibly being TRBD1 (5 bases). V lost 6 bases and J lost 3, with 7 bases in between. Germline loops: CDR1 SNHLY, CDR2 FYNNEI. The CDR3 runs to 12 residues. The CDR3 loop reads CASRGETDTQYF. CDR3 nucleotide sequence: TGTGCCAGCAGAGGGGAAACAGATACGCAGTATTTT.

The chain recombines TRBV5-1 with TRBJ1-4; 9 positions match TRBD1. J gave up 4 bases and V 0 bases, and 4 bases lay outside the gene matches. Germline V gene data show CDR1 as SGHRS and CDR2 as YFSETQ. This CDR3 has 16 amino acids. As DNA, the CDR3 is TGCGCCAGCAGCTTGGGGGGACAGGGCTATAATGAAAAACTGTTTTTT. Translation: CASSLGGQGYNEKLFF.

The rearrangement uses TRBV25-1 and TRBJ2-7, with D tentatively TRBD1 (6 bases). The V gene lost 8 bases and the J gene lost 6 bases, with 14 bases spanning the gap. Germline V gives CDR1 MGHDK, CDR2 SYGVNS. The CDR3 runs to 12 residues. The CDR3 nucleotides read TGTGCCAGCCGGGACACCTTCGCCGAGCAGTACTTC. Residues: CASRDTFAEQYF.